This TCR beta chain was identified in a study of blood T cell repertoires in COVID-19. CDR3 length: 13 residues. V lost 5 bases and J lost 4, with 8 bases in between. Germline values: CDR1 LNHDA, CDR2 SQIVND (reference sequence). The method was immunoSEQ multiplex PCR; TCRdb's version includes in-frame clones alone and lacks a portion of them. The repertoire holds fewer than 400,000 clones, with approximately 90% as singletons. This clone has a single count. Source material: PBMCs or T cells enriched from blood (not recorded which). This clonotype was sampled from a woman in her forties or fifties who had recovered from COVID-19. This chain joins TRBV19 and TRBJ2-2; D is unclear. Here the CDR3 reads CASSARVTGELFF. The CDR3 DNA is TGTGCCAGTAGTGCACGGGTCACCGGGGAGCTGTTTTTT. Based on the CDR3 plus reference TRBV19 and TRBJ2-2, the full variable domain is DGGITQSPKYLFRKEGQNVTLSCEQNLNHDAMYWYRQDPGQGLRLIYYSQIVNDFQKGDIAEGYSVSREKKESFPLTVTSAQKNPTAFYLCASSARVTGELFFGEGSRLTVL.